This TCR beta chain was sequenced in a study of cytomegalovirus exposure and HLA in healthy donors. The study, taken as a whole, reports: Researchers counted 164 TCR beta chains as cytomegalovirus-associated. The authors considered a cluster of highly shared sequence variants likely to be a sequencing artifact.

Researchers ran the PCR with 60 Vbeta and 13 Jbeta primers. The repertoire was sequenced with immunoSEQ multiplex PCR; TCRdb's copy has only in-frame clones and lacks some. The table records roughly 200,000 clones, almost 85% of them present only once. Comments on this clone: What it recognizes is unknown.

Germline CDR1 MNHEY, CDR2 SMNVEV (reference sequence). The CDR3 runs 12 residues. V was clipped by 6 bases and J by 7 bases, with 10 bases between them. The sequence was collected from a woman between 45 and 60 years old in good health and CMV-seronegative. The chain uses TRBV27 and TRBJ1-5, with a tentative D call TRBD1 (6 bases). Sequenced input: PBMCs. Here the CDR3 reads CASSRGRQPQHF. CDR3 in DNA: TGTGCCAGCAGCAGGGGACGACAGCCCCAGCATTTT.